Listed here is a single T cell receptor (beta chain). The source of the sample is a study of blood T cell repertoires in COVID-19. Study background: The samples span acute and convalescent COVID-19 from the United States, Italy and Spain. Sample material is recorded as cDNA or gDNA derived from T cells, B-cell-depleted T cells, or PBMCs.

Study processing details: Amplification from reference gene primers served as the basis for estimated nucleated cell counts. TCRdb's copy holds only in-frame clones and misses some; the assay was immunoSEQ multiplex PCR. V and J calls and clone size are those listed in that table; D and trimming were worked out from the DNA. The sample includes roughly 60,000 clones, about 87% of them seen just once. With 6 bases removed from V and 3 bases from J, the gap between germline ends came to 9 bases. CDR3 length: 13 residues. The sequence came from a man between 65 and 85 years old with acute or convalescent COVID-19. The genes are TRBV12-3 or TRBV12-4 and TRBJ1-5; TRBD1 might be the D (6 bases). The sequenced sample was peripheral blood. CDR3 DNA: TGTGCCAGCAGAAACAGGGCCAATCAGCCCCAGCATTTT. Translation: CASRNRANQPQHF.